This T cell receptor (beta chain) was profiled in a study of T cells in Graves' hyperthyroidism and ophthalmopathy. This clonotype showed up many times. The germline gives CDR1 MRHNA, CDR2 SNTAGT. The V end lost 3 bases, the J end lost 11 bases, and 16 bases lay between the germline ends. This CDR3 comprises 13 residues. It was RNA transcripts that yielded the amplified TCR beta CDR3 regions. First-round RT-PCR targeting the TCR CDR3 was performed with the HTBI primer set. In TCRdb, the multiplex PCR reads were re-called with MiXCR into one record per CDR3 protein. This sample yields about 290,000 distinct CDR3 sequences, of which about an eighth are seen a single time; 7.8% belongs to the top ten.

The V and J genes are TRBV6-4 and TRBJ1-1; a possible D gene is TRBD1 (5 bases). Material: blood. The receptor was derived from a woman aged 30 to 39 with Graves' hyperthyroidism that later progressed to Graves' ophthalmopathy. CDR3 sequence (DNA): TGTGCCAGCAGTGAGAGACCAGGGCTAATGGCTTTCTTT. Translated: CASSERPGLMAFF.